One and the same sample provided the 27 T cell receptor beta chains below, sequenced in a study of regulatory T cells in long-lasting Graves disease. Time point defined: persistent/refractory GD, antithyroid drugs over 5 years with positive TRAb. PBMC RNA served as the TCR library source. Investigators prepared the TCR beta libraries by applying iRepertoire HTBI primers and Arm-PCR of CDR3 regions. TCRdb re-called the multiplex PCR reads with MiXCR, one entry per CDR3 protein. The sample shows over 300,000 distinct CDR3 sequences, around a fifth of them seen only once. The sample consisted of peripheral blood mononuclear cells (PBMCs), taken when the disease was refractory, from a patient treated with antithyroid drugs. The receptors derive from a female donor with Graves disease.

CDR3 coding DNA: TGTGCCAGCAGCGTAGCTGGGACAGGGGGCGACGAGCAGTACTTC. It specifies CASSVAGTGGDEQYF. The V call is TRBV9, the J call TRBJ2-7; 12 bases map to TRBD1. Germline V lookup: CDR1 SGDLS, CDR2 YYNGEE. This CDR3 is 15 amino acids long. Losses at the gene ends were 0 bases for V and 5 bases for J; bases not matched to a gene: 3.

A note on this clonotype: Lacking the conserved final phenylalanine or tryptophan, this CDR3 likely reflects a read error. The chain employs TRBV7-3 and TRBJ1-6; the D gene is possibly TRBD1 (5 bases). CDR1 is SGHTA and CDR2 is FQGTGA in the germline V gene. The ends were cut back, 5 bases at V and 5 bases at J, with 16 bases in the middle. This CDR3 region has 16 residues. The CDR3 here is CASSPRGPGNNSPLHL. CDR3 DNA sequence: TGTGCCAGCAGCCCCCGAGGTCCAGGGAATAATTCACCCCTCCACCTT.

This clonotype was observed a few times. This CDR3 reads CSARGTKNTGELFF. For the CDR3, the DNA is TGCAGTGCTAGGGGGACAAAGAACACCGGGGAGCTGTTTTTT. The chain carries TRBV20-1 and TRBJ2-2, with D perhaps TRBD1 (6 bases). Per germline, CDR1 DFQATT and CDR2 SNEGSKA (reference sequence). This CDR3 comprises 14 residues. Trimming took off 3 bases at V and 1 base at J, with 9 bases between the two ends.

At least ten counts were recorded for this clonotype. This rearrangement joins TRBV6-5 to TRBJ1-1; D uncertain. The V gene's germline CDR1 is MNHEY and CDR2 SVGAGI. The CDR3 runs 14 residues. V was trimmed by 2 bases and J by 3 bases, leaving 10 bases between them. The CDR3 spells CASSYREYYTEAFF. The CDR3 DNA is TGTGCCAGCAGTTACAGGGAATACTACACTGAAGCTTTCTTT.

This clonotype has more than one count but fewer than ten. The V call is TRBV2, the J call TRBJ2-3; 7 positions match TRBD2. Unmatched junction bases numbered 3, after V lost 7 bases and J lost 8 bases. The CDR3 covers 11 residues. Germline V gene data show CDR1 as SNHLY and CDR2 as FYNNEI. This chain's CDR3 is CASTTGGTQYF. CDR3 in DNA: TGTGCCAGCACGACGGGGGGTACGCAGTATTTT.

This clonotype came up many times. This chain joins TRBV20-1 and TRBJ2-7; D perhaps matches TRBD1 (6 bases). The V and J ends lost 4 bases and 3 bases respectively, with 13 bases between them. CDR1 is DFQATT and CDR2 is SNEGSKA in the germline V gene (reference sequence). The CDR3 consists of 13 residues. The CDR3 reads CSAMGAPLYEQYF. DNA for the CDR3: TGCAGTGCTATGGGGGCGCCCCTCTACGAGCAGTACTTC.

This clonotype was recorded at least ten times. This chain uses TRBV6-1 with TRBJ1-6, with unresolved D. CDR3 size: 14 residues. The germline V gene has CDR1 MNHNS and CDR2 SASEGT. V lost 5 bases and J lost 7, with 12 bases in between. In nucleotides, the CDR3 is TGTGCCAGCAGTAAACGGGTGGTAAATTCACCCCTCCACTTT. Its protein product is CASSKRVVNSPLHF.

In its sample, this clonotype was seen a few times. CDR3 sequence (DNA): TGTGCCAGCAGCTTGGCCAGCGACAGGGGCACTAATGAAAAACTGTTTTTT. Amino acid sequence: CASSLASDRGTNEKLFF. The chain has TRBV5-6 and TRBJ1-4; TRBD1 matches 8 bases. Looked up from germline, CDR1 is SGHDT and CDR2 is YYEEEE. This CDR3 contains 17 residues. The J segment lost 2 bases and the V segment lost 0 bases, leaving 6 bases of the junction unmatched.

The table lists this clonotype with a count of one. The rearrangement uses TRBV27 and TRBJ2-2; TRBD2 matches 7 bases. V gave up 6 bases and J gave up 4 bases; unmatched junction bases: 11. CDR1 and CDR2 from the germline V gene are MNHEY and SMNVEV (reference sequence). CDR3 length: 16 residues. CDR3: CASRAGREFGTGELFF. For the CDR3, the DNA is TGTGCCAGCAGGGCCGGGCGGGAGTTCGGCACCGGGGAGCTGTTTTTT.

This clonotype was picked up many times. The chain links TRBV7-9 to TRBJ2-5, with TRBD1 identical over 7 bases. The germline gives CDR1 SEHNR, CDR2 FQNEAQ (reference sequence). This CDR3 has 13 residues. V was clipped by 6 bases and J by 1 base; unmatched bases: 2. CDR3 sequence reads: CASRGDSQETQYF. Written as DNA, the CDR3 is TGTGCCAGCAGGGGGGACAGCCAAGAGACCCAGTACTTC.

Concerning this clonotype itself: A much larger clone is a single base away; this may be a read error. The genes are TRBV7-9 and TRBJ1-6; perhaps TRBD1 as D (6 bases). This CDR3 region has 16 residues. V was pared by 7 bases and J by 7 bases, with 20 bases between. Germline-derived CDR1 and CDR2 are SEHNR and FQNEAQ (reference sequence). CDR3 coding DNA: TGTGCCAGCAACCCCAGCCAAGGGGGATTAAATTCACCCCTCCACTTT. It yields the protein CASNPSQGGLNSPLHF.

This chain's CDR3 is CSGRGSQETQYF. CDR3 nucleotides: TGCAGTGGTCGCGGGAGTCAAGAGACCCAGTACTTC. The genes are TRBV20-1 and TRBJ2-5, with TRBD2 matching 7 bases. The V gene's germline CDR1 is DFQATT and CDR2 SNEGSKA (reference sequence). This CDR3 region has 12 residues. V lost 7 bases, J lost 2 bases, and 4 bases stayed unmatched.

This clonotype showed up many times. V gene TRBV7-6 combines with J gene TRBJ2-7; D is undetermined. The germline CDR1 and CDR2 sequences are SGHVS and FNYEAQ. This CDR3 is 13 amino acids long. The V end was cut by 2 bases, the J end by 3 bases, with 8 bases between. The CDR3 DNA reads as TGTGCCAGCAGCTTAAACTTATACTACGAGCAGTACTTC. Translated: CASSLNLYYEQYF.

J is TRBJ1-1 and V is TRBV5-6; TRBD1 matches 7 bases. The V gene end was trimmed by 3 bases and the J gene end by 0 bases; junction bases not matched to a gene: 5. CDR3 size: 15 residues. Germline V gene lookup returns CDR1 SGHDT and CDR2 YYEEEE. CDR3: CASSSLGQLNTEAFF. The CDR3 DNA follows: TGTGCCAGCAGCTCCTTGGGACAGTTGAACACTGAAGCTTTCTTT.

At least ten counts were recorded for this clonotype. The chain couples TRBV7-2 to TRBJ2-6; tentatively, D is TRBD2 (5 bases). Germline assignment: CDR1 SGHTA and CDR2 FQGNSA. CDR3 length equals 17 residues. The V end lost 0 bases, the J end lost 0 bases, and 9 bases lay between the germline ends. CDR3 bases: TGTGCCAGCAGCTTAGCCCGACTAAACTCTGGGGCCAACGTCCTGACTTTC. It encodes CASSLARLNSGANVLTF.

This rearrangement joins TRBV7-3 to TRBJ2-1; TRBD1 aligns across 11 bases. The CDR3 runs to 15 residues. The V gene's germline CDR1 is SGHTA and CDR2 FQGTGA. Unmatched junction bases numbered 11, after V lost 8 bases and J lost 8 bases. The CDR3: CASAEDRGRSDEQFF. The CDR3 coding sequence is TGTGCCAGCGCTGAGGACAGGGGGCGATCCGATGAGCAGTTCTTC.

Worth noting for this clonotype: The likely explanation is a read error, given a far larger clone one base away. The chain couples TRBV6-5 to TRBJ2-5; 12 nucleotides align to TRBD2. The CDR3 runs 15 residues. Germline V gene lookup returns CDR1 MNHEY and CDR2 SVGAGI. The CDR3 is CAGSMTSGSRETQYF. The CDR3 DNA is TGTGCCGGCAGTATGACTAGCGGGAGTAGAGAGACCCAGTACTTC.

This clonotype was found many times. The chain recombines TRBV27 with TRBJ1-5; D remains ambiguous. From germline, CDR1 is MNHEY and CDR2 SMNVEV (reference sequence). The CDR3 runs 14 residues. Trimming cost V 5 bases and J 0 bases, with 8 bases left between them. The CDR3 region is CASSPGYSNQPQHF. The DNA of the CDR3 is TGTGCCAGCAGTCCAGGATATAGCAATCAGCCCCAGCATTTT.

This clonotype has just a few counts. With a much larger clone just one base away, this may be a read error. This sequence joins TRBV30 and TRBJ2-5, with D uncertain. The germline V gene encodes CDR1 GTSNPN and CDR2 SVGIG (reference sequence). This CDR3 spans 13 amino acids. The CDR3 DNA reads as TGTGCCCACAACGGGCAGTCCCAAGAGACCCAGCACTTC. It is translated as CAHNGQSQETQHF.

This chain links TRBV30 with TRBJ1-4, with a possible D match to TRBD1 (5 bases). The CDR3 has 15 amino acids. The germline CDR1 and CDR2 sequences are GTSNPN and SVGIG (reference sequence). The V end lost 3 bases, the J end lost 4 bases, and 15 bases lay between the germline ends. CDR3 DNA sequence: TGTGCCTGGAGCCTTGGGGGACTCAATAATGAAAAACTGTTTTTT. It yields the protein CAWSLGGLNNEKLFF.

This clonotype was seen at least ten times. The rearrangement links TRBV20-1 to TRBJ1-2, with 7 bases lining up with TRBD1. J was trimmed by 5 bases and V by 5 bases; bases with no gene match: 14. This CDR3 has 15 amino acids. Germline V CDR1 and CDR2: DFQATT, SNEGSKA (reference sequence). CDR3 amino acids: CSAGVTDREIYGYTF. The DNA for the CDR3 is TGCAGTGCTGGCGTTACTGACAGGGAGATTTATGGCTACACCTTC.

This clonotype was counted ten times or more. The V gene is TRBV2, the J gene TRBJ1-2; D uncertain. The CDR3 is 11 residues long. Germline V gene sequence: CDR1 SNHLY, CDR2 FYNNEI. The germline V and J ends were trimmed by 6 bases and 7 bases, with 9 bases remaining between them. CDR3 protein: CASSPLSGYTF. In nucleotides, the CDR3 is TGTGCCAGCAGCCCTCTATCTGGCTACACCTTC.

The chain recombines TRBV5-1 with TRBJ2-2; maybe TRBD2 (5 bases). The CDR3 is made up of 15 amino acids. Germline V gene lookup returns CDR1 SGHRS and CDR2 YFSETQ. Between the trimmed V and J ends, which lost 3 bases and 7 bases, there was a span of 16 bases. In DNA form, the CDR3 reads TGCGCCAGCAGCTCCGGGAACAACATCGGCGGGGAGCTGTTTTTT. It encodes CASSSGNNIGGELFF.

There are many counts of this clonotype. CDR3 sequence (DNA): TGTGCCACCTCACTGCAGGGGAGCCCTGAAGCTTTCTTT. Amino acid sequence: CATSLQGSPEAFF. The V and J genes are TRBV6-1 and TRBJ1-1; D perhaps matches TRBD1 (6 bases). Trimming took 10 bases from V and 6 from J, leaving 18 bases between them. The germline V gene encodes CDR1 MNHNS and CDR2 SASEGT. The CDR3 contains 13 residues.

The gene calls are TRBV27 and TRBJ1-2, with D maybe TRBD1 (5 bases). There are 13 residues in the CDR3. V dropped 3 bases and J dropped 8 bases, with 13 bases sitting between them. Looked up from germline, CDR1 is MNHEY and CDR2 is SMNVEV (reference sequence). CDR3 coding DNA: TGTGCCAGCAGTTTCGGGACGAGATACGGCTACACCTTC. This sequence encodes CASSFGTRYGYTF.

This clonotype was seen at least ten times. This chain links TRBV12-3 or TRBV12-4 with TRBJ1-1; D possibly corresponds to TRBD1 (6 bases). The CDR3 extends over 14 amino acids. Trimming cost V 6 bases and J 3 bases, with 14 bases left between them. CDR3: CASSPSRGDTEAFF. DNA for the CDR3: TGTGCCAGCAGCCCAAGCAGGGGCGACACTGAAGCTTTCTTT.

The V and J genes are TRBV4-1 and TRBJ2-2; D remains ambiguous. Germline CDR1 MGHRA, CDR2 YSYEKL. The ends were cut back, 4 bases at V and 6 bases at J, with 9 bases in the middle. The length of the CDR3 is 13 residues. CDR3 protein: CASSPVRAGELFF. The CDR3 region has the DNA TGCGCCAGCAGCCCCGTCCGGGCCGGGGAGCTGTTTTTT.